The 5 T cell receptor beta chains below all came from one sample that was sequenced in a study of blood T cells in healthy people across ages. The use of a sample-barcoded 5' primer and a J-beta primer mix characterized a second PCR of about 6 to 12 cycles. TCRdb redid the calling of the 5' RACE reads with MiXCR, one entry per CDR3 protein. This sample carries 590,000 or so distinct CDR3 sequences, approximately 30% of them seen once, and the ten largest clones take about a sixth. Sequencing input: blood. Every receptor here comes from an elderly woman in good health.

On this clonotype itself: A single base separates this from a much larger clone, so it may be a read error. CDR3 amino acids: CAGSFGQGMYYEQYF. CDR3 nucleotides: TGTGCCGGCAGTTTTGGACAGGGAATGTACTACGAGCAGTACTTC. The gene calls are TRBV12-3 or TRBV12-4 and TRBJ2-5; 8 nucleotides align to TRBD1. The tail of the sequence fits TRBJ2-7 better, so the J call may be wrong. This CDR3 is built from 15 residues.

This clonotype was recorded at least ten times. This CDR3 reads CASSPLGRGGPSEQFF. DNA for the CDR3: TGCGCCAGCAGCCCGCTCGGGCGGGGGGGCCCCAGTGAGCAGTTCTTC. The rearrangement uses TRBV5-1 and TRBJ2-1; 9 bases line up with TRBD2. The germline gives CDR1 SGHRS, CDR2 YFSETQ. With 4 bases clipped from V and 9 bases from J, the junction kept 14 bases outside the gene matches. The CDR3 length is 16 residues.

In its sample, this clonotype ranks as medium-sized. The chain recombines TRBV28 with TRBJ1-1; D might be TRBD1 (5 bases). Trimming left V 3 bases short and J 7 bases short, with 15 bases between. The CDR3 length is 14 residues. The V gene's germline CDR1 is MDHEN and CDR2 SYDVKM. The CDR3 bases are TGTGCCAGCAGTTTGGAAGGGGTGAATGATGAAGCTTTCTTT. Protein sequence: CASSLEGVNDEAFF.

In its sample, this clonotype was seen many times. The CDR3 coding sequence is TGTGCCAGCAGCCAAGAAATGCTGGATACGCAGTATTTT. Translating it yields CASSQEMLDTQYF. The J gene is TRBJ2-3, the V gene TRBV14; D ambiguous. Trimming pared 0 bases from V and 6 bases from J, leaving 7 bases between. There are 13 residues in the CDR3. CDR1 and CDR2 (germline): SGHDN, FVKESK.

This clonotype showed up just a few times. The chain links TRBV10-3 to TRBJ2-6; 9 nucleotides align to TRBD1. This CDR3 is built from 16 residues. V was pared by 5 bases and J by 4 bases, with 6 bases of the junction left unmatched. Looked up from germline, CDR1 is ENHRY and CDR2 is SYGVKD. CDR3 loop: CAISPGTGNGANVLTF. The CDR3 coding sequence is TGTGCCATCAGTCCCGGGACAGGGAACGGGGCCAACGTCCTGACTTTC.